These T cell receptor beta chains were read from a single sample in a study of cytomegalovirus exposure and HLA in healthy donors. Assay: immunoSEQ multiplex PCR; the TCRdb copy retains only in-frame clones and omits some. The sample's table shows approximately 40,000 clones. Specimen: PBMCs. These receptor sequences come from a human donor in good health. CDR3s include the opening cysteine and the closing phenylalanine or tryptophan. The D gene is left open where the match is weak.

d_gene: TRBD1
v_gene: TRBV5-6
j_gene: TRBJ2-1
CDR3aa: CASSWGQGNDNEQFF
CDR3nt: TGTGCCAGCAGCTGGGGACAGGGTAACGACAATGAGCAGTTCTTC

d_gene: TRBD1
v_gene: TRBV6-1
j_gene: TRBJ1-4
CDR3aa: CASSQSGQVEKLFF
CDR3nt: TGTGCCAGCAGTCAATCGGGACAGGTGGAAAAACTGTTTTTT

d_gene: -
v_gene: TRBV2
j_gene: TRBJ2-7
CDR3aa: CASSEVRYYEQYF
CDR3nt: TGTGCCAGCAGTGAGGTCAGATACTACGAGCAGTACTTC

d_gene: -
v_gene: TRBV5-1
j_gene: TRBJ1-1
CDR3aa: CASSSAGYTEAFF
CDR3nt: TGCGCCAGCAGCTCTGCAGGGTACACTGAAGCTTTCTTT

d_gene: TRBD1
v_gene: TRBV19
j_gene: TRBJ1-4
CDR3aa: CASKGDREFRSNEKLFF
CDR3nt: TGTGCCAGTAAAGGGGACAGGGAGTTTCGGTCCAATGAAAAACTGTTTTTT

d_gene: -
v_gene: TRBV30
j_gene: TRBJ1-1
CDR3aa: CASNRGEETEAFF
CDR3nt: TGTGCCTCGAATCGGGGAGAGGAGACTGAAGCTTTCTTT

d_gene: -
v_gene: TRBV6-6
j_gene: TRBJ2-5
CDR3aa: CASSYSVVQQETQYF
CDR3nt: TGTGCCAGCAGTTACTCAGTAGTACAGCAAGAGACCCAGTACTTC

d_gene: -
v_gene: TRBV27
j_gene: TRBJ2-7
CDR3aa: CASSPLQTGVDYEQYF
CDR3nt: TGTGCCAGCAGCCCTCTCCAGACAGGCGTCGACTACGAGCAGTACTTC

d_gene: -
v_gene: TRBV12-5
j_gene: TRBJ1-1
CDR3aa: CASRGARENTEAFF
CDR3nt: TGTGCTAGTCGCGGGGCTCGAGAGAACACTGAAGCTTTCTTT

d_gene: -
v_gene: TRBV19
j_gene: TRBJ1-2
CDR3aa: CASSIATDPSHGYTF
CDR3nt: TGTGCCAGTAGTATAGCTACAGACCCATCCCATGGCTACACCTTC

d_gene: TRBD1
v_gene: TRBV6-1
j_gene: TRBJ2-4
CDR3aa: CASSDQPPGQGGNIQYF
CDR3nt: TGTGCCAGCAGTGACCAACCTCCGGGACAGGGTGGAAACATTCAGTACTTC

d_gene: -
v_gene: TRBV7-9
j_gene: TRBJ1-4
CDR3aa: CASSIWGGTNEKLFF
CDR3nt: TGTGCCAGCAGCATCTGGGGAGGAACTAATGAAAAACTGTTTTTT

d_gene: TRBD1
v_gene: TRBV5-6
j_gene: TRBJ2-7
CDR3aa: CASSSRDSYDYEQYF
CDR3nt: TGTGCCAGCAGCTCCCGGGACAGTTACGACTACGAGCAGTACTTC

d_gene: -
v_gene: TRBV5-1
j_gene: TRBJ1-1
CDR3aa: CASSTSFRGLNTEAFF
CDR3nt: TGCGCCAGCAGCACCAGTTTTAGGGGCTTGAACACTGAAGCTTTCTTT

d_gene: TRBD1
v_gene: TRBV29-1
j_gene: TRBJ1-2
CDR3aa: CSVTGGGYGYTF
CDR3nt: TGCAGCGTCACAGGGGGAGGGTATGGCTACACCTTC

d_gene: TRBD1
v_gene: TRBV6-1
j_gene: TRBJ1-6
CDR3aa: CASNTGAENSPLHF
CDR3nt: TGTGCCAGCAACACAGGGGCAGAAAATTCACCCCTCCACTTT

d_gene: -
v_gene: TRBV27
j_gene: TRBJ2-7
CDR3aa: CASSSWETGEQYF
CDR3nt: TGTGCCAGCAGTTCATGGGAGACCGGCGAGCAGTACTTC

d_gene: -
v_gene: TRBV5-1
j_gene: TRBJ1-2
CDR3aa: CASSLGQGQGGYTF
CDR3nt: TGCGCCAGCAGCTTGGGCCAGGGGCAAGGTGGCTACACCTTC

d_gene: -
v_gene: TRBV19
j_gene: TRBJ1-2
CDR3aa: CASSIDQGRNGYTF
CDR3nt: TGTGCCAGTAGTATAGACCAGGGCCGCAACGGCTACACCTTC

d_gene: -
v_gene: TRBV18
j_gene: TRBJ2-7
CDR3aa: CASSPGGALAYEQYF
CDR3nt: TGTGCCAGCTCACCAGGCGGAGCCCTCGCCTACGAGCAGTACTTC

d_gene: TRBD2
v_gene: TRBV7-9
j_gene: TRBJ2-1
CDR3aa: CASSLALGGGTYNEQFF
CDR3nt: TGTGCCAGCAGCTTAGCCCTTGGGGGGGGAACTTACAATGAGCAGTTCTTC

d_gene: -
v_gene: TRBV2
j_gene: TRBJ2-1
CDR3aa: CASSEALNDEQFF
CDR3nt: TGTGCCAGCAGTGAAGCACTCAACGATGAGCAGTTCTTC

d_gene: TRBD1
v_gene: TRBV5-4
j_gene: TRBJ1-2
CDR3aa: CASSLGNRGQRHGYTF
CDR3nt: TGTGCCAGCAGCTTGGGGAACAGGGGGCAAAGGCATGGCTACACCTTC

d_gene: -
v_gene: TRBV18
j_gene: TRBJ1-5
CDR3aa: CASSSAQVNQPQHF
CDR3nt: TGTGCCAGCTCCTCGGCGCAGGTTAATCAGCCCCAGCATTTT

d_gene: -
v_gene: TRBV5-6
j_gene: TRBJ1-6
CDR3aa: CASSLGGPTLHF
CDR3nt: TGTGCCAGCAGCTTAGGGGGTCCGACCCTCCACTTT

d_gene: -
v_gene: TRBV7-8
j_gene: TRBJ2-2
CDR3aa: CASSLGGRGELFF
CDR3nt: TGTGCCAGCAGCTTAGGGGGCCGCGGGGAGCTGTTTTTT

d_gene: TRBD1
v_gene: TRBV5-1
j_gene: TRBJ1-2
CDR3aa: CASSPLTGNGYGYTF
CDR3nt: TGCGCCAGCAGCCCATTGACAGGGAACGGCTATGGCTACACCTTC

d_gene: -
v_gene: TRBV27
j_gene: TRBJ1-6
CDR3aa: CASSLYRGNNSPLHF
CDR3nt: TGTGCCAGCAGTTTATACCGGGGTAATAATTCACCCCTCCACTTT

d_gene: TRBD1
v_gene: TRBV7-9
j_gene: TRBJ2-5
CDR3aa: CASSRTGHSETQYF
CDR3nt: TGTGCCAGCAGCAGGACAGGGCATTCTGAGACCCAGTACTTC

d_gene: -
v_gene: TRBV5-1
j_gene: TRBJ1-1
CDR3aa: CASSGEKGREAFF
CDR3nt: TGCGCCAGCAGCGGGGAGAAAGGACGGGAAGCTTTCTTT

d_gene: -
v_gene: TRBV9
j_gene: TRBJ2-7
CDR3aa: CASSVGGGPYEQYF
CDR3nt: TGTGCCAGCAGCGTAGGAGGCGGCCCCTACGAGCAGTACTTC

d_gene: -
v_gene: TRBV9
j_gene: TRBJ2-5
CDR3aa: CASSVGDFQYQETQYF
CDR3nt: TGTGCCAGCAGCGTAGGAGACTTCCAGTACCAAGAGACCCAGTACTTC

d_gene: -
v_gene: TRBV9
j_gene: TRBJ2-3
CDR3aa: CASSRWDSNTDTQYF
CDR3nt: TGTGCCAGCAGCCGTTGGGACTCTAACACAGATACGCAGTATTTT

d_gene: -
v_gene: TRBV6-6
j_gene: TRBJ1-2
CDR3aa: CASKGSRTDFYGYTF
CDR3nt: TGTGCCAGCAAGGGATCTAGGACAGATTTTTATGGCTACACCTTC

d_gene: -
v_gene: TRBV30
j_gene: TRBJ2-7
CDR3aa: CAWSSHYEQYF
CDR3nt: TGTGCCTGGAGTTCCCACTACGAGCAGTACTTC

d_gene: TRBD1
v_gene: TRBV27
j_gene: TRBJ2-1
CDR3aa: CASSWTGGQEEQFF
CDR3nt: TGTGCCAGCAGTTGGACAGGGGGCCAGGAGGAGCAGTTCTTC

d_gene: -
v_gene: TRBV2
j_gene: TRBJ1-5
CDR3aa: CASRAVNSNQPQHF
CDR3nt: TGTGCCAGCAGGGCAGTCAATAGCAATCAGCCCCAGCATTTT

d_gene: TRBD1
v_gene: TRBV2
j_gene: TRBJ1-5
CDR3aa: CASSGQGRQPQHF
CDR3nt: TGTGCCAGCAGTGGACAGGGACGTCAGCCCCAGCATTTT

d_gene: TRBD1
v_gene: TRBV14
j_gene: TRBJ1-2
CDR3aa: CASSPEEGAYGYTF
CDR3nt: TGTGCCAGCAGCCCCGAGGAGGGGGCCTATGGCTACACCTTC

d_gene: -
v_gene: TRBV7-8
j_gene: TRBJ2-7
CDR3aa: CASSSEGGSSYEQYF
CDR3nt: TGTGCCAGCAGCTCAGAGGGGGGGAGCTCCTACGAGCAGTACTTC

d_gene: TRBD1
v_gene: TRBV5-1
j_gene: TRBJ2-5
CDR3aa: CASSFPGTGEETQYF
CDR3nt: TGCGCCAGCAGCTTTCCGGGGACAGGGGAAGAGACCCAGTACTTC

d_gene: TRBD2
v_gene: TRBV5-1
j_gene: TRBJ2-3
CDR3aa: CASSHIAGGGINTQYF
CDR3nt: TGCGCCAGCAGCCACATAGCTGGGGGGGGGATAAATACGCAGTATTTT

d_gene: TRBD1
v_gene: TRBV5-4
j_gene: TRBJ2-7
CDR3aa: CATATRDRVYEQYF
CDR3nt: TGTGCCACAGCCACCCGGGACAGGGTCTACGAGCAGTACTTC

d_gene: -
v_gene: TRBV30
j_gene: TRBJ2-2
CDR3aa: CAWSVRGNTGELFF
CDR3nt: TGTGCCTGGAGTGTAAGGGGGAACACCGGGGAGCTGTTTTTT

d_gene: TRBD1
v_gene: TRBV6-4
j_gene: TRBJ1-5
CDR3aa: CASSCDRAQPQHF
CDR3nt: TGTGCCAGCAGTTGCGACAGGGCTCAGCCCCAGCATTTT

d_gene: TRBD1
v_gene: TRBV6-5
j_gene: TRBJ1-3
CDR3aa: CASSLGQFLGNTIYF
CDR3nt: TGTGCCAGCAGCCTGGGACAGTTTCTTGGAAACACCATATATTTT

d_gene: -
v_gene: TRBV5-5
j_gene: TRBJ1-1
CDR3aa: CASSLVRNTEAFF
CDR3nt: TGTGCCAGCAGCTTGGTCAGGAACACTGAAGCTTTCTTT

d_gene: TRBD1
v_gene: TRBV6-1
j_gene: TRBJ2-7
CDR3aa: CASGTAARLVYEQYF
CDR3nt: TGTGCCAGCGGGACAGCAGCAAGGCTAGTCTACGAGCAGTACTTC

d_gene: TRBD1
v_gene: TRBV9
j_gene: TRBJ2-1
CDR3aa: CASSVLGQGHGEQFF
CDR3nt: TGTGCCAGCAGCGTACTGGGACAGGGACATGGTGAGCAGTTCTTC

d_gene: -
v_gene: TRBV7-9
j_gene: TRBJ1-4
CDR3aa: CASSLAGVTEKLFF
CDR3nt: TGTGCCAGCAGCTTAGCAGGGGTGACTGAAAAACTGTTTTTT

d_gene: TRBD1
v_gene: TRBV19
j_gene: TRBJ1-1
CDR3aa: CASSKTGVDTEAFF
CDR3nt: TGTGCCAGTAGTAAGACAGGGGTTGACACTGAAGCTTTCTTT

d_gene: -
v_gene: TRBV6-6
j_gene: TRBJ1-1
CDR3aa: CASSWDTTNTEAFF
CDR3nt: TGTGCCAGCAGCTGGGACACTACGAACACTGAAGCTTTCTTT

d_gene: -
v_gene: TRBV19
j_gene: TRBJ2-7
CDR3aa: CASSPAGYEQYF
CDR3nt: TGTGCCAGTAGTCCGGCAGGGTACGAGCAGTACTTC

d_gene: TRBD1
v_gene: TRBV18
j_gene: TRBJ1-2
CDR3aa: CASSPGQGDGYTF
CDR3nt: TGTGCCAGCTCACCGGGACAGGGAGACGGCTACACCTTC